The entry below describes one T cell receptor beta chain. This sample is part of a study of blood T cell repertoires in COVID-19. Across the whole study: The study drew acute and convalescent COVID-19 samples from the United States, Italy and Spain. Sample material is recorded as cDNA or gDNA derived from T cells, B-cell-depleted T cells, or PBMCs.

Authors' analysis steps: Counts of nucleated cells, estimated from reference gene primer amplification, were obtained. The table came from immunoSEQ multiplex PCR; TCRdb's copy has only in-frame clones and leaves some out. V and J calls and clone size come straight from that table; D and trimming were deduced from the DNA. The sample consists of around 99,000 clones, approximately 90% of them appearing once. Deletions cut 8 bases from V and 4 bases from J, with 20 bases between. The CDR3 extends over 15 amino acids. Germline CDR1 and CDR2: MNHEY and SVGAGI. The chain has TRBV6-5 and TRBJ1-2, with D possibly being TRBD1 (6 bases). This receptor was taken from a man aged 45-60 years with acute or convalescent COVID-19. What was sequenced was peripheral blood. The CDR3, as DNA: TGTGCCAGCGGAAGACCAGGGGAGGGGACCTATGGCTACACCTTC. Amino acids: CASGRPGEGTYGYTF.